One sample yielded the 13 T cell receptor beta chains listed below, sequenced in a study of Graves' ophthalmopathy and Graves' hyperthyroidism. TCR beta CDR3 amplification used RNA transcripts. In the first round, RT-PCR was carried out with HTBI primers, and a multiplex PCR formed the second round. MiXCR, applied by TCRdb to the multiplex PCR reads, yields one record per CDR3 protein. The sample yields 400,000 to 450,000 distinct CDR3 sequences, approximately 21% seen once. Sequenced input: peripheral blood. The source is a woman between 18 and 29 years old with stable Graves' hyperthyroidism.

Here the CDR3 reads CASSLAGGTAYEQYF. CDR3 nucleotides: TGTGCCAGCAGTTTAGCCGGGGGAACGGCCTACGAGCAGTACTTC. The chain uses TRBV12-3 or TRBV12-4 and TRBJ2-7; possibly TRBD2 for D (6 bases). The germline V and J ends were trimmed by 0 bases and 2 bases, with 11 bases remaining between them. The CDR3 totals 15 residues.

This clonotype has at least ten counts. This chain joins TRBV30 and TRBJ2-5; 11 bases line up with TRBD2. This CDR3 has 15 amino acids. Germline lookup yields CDR1 GTSNPN and CDR2 SVGIG (reference sequence). Trimming cost V 4 bases and J 1 base; bases outside gene matches: 5. The CDR3 loop is CAWTSGRKTQETQYF. In DNA form, the CDR3 reads TGTGCCTGGACTAGCGGGAGGAAGACCCAAGAGACCCAGTACTTC.

This clonotype showed up many times. CDR3 sequence (DNA): TGTGCGAGCCGGGGCCCCACCGGGGAGCTGTTTTTT. Protein: CASRGPTGELFF. J is TRBJ2-2 and V is TRBV6-1; TRBD1 or TRBD2 may be the D gene (5 bases each). CDR1 MNHNS and CDR2 SASEGT come from the germline V gene. CDR3 size: 12 residues.

This clonotype was counted ten times or more. V usage is TRBV13 and J usage is TRBJ2-7, with D unresolved. Deletions cut 4 bases from V and 0 bases from J, with 16 bases between. Per germline, CDR1 PRHDT and CDR2 FYEKMQ (reference sequence). This CDR3 region has 16 residues. CDR3 residues: CASSSAGGDSSYEQYF. CDR3 DNA: TGTGCCAGCAGCTCGGCAGGTGGTGATAGCTCCTACGAGCAGTACTTC.

There are many counts of this clonotype. The chain has TRBV25-1 and TRBJ2-7; TRBD2 aligns across 8 bases. J lost 2 bases, V lost 4 bases, and 7 bases had no gene match. The CDR3 sequence is 15 residues long. CDR1 MGHDK and CDR2 SYGVNS come from the germline V gene. CDR3 sequence reads: CASSGPLAAAYEQYF. The CDR3 DNA reads as TGTGCCAGCAGTGGGCCACTAGCGGCTGCCTACGAGCAGTACTTC.

This clonotype was seen ten or more times. The chain links TRBV28 to TRBJ1-1; D is undetermined. The V and J ends lost 0 bases and 3 bases respectively, with 8 bases between them. Germline CDR1 is MDHEN and CDR2 is SYDVKM. This CDR3 is built from 14 residues. DNA for the CDR3: TGTGCCAGCAGTTTATGGAACGGATACACTGAAGCTTTCTTT. This translates into CASSLWNGYTEAFF.

This clonotype was counted at least ten times. The genes are TRBV12-3 or TRBV12-4 and TRBJ1-2; D possibly corresponds to TRBD1 (6 bases). The CDR3 covers 13 residues. Trimming stripped 6 bases from V and 4 bases from J, with 12 bases between. The CDR3 nucleotides read TGTGCCAGCAGCAGACAGGCAAGCTATGGCTACACCTTC. Translation gives CASSRQASYGYTF.

This clonotype was seen ten or more times. The chain carries TRBV6-1 and TRBJ2-7; D is ambiguous. Trimming removed 8 bases at V and 0 bases at J, with 8 bases between. The CDR3 is 12 amino acids. Looked up from germline, CDR1 is MNHNS and CDR2 is SASEGT. The CDR3 nucleotides are TGTGCCAGCTGGCAGAGCTCCTACGAGCAGTACTTC. Translating gives CASWQSSYEQYF.

This clonotype has ten or more counts. This chain joins TRBV12-3 or TRBV12-4 and TRBJ2-5, with a tentative D call TRBD1 (5 bases). Trimming shortened V by 3 bases and J by 1 base, and 12 bases separated the two germline ends. The CDR3 contains 15 residues. CDR3 amino acids: CASSFTRVPQETQYF. The CDR3 DNA follows: TGTGCCAGCAGTTTTACCAGGGTCCCCCAAGAGACCCAGTACTTC.

This clonotype was counted ten times or more. The chain combines TRBV7-9 with TRBJ1-5, with D perhaps matching TRBD1 (6 bases). V shed 5 bases and J shed 2 bases, with 13 bases lying between them. The CDR3 is 15 amino acids. Germline values: CDR1 SEHNR, CDR2 FQNEAQ (reference sequence). This CDR3 is CASSPRTARNQPQHF. DNA of the CDR3: TGTGCCAGCAGCCCCCGGACAGCCCGCAATCAGCCCCAGCATTTT.

This clonotype was recorded many times. J is TRBJ2-5 and V is TRBV12-5, with D possibly being TRBD1 or TRBD2 (6 bases each). This CDR3 has 13 residues. CDR1 is LGHNT and CDR2 is FRNRAP in the germline V gene. Trimming cost V 4 bases and J 5 bases, with 11 bases left between them. The DNA of the CDR3 is TGTGCTAGTGGTTCGGACAGCGGGGAGACCCAGTACTTC. Encoded protein: CASGSDSGETQYF.

This chain uses TRBV6-4 with TRBJ1-1; the D gene is possibly TRBD1 (6 bases). The ends were cut back, 6 bases at V and 1 base at J, with 12 bases in the middle. There are 14 residues in the CDR3. Germline V lookup: CDR1 MRHNA, CDR2 SNTAGT. The CDR3 sequence: CASRSQGGNTEAFF. CDR3 sequence (DNA): TGTGCCAGCAGATCACAGGGTGGGAACACTGAAGCTTTCTTT.

The chain employs TRBV7-3 and TRBJ2-2, with 9 bases matching TRBD2. With 5 bases clipped from V and 1 base from J, the junction kept 2 bases outside the gene matches. Germline V gives CDR1 SGHTA, CDR2 FQGTGA. The CDR3 is 15 amino acids. For the CDR3, the DNA is TGTGCCAGCAGCCCAGCGGGAGGGAACACCGGGGAGCTGTTTTTT. This gives the protein CASSPAGGNTGELFF. Full variable domain (outside the CDR3, taken from reference TRBV7-3 and TRBJ2-2): GAGVSQTPSNKVTEKGKYVELRCDPISGHTALYWYRQSLGQGPEFLIYFQGTGAADDSGLPNDRFFAVRPEGSVSTLKIQRTERGDSAVYLCASSPAGGNTGELFFGEGSRLTVL.